Listed below are T cell receptor beta chains from one sample, sequenced in a study of blood T cell repertoires in COVID-19. The table came from immunoSEQ multiplex PCR; TCRdb's copy has only in-frame clones and leaves some out. The sample has about 80,000 clones; roughly 80% are singletons. Sample: peripheral blood. The origin of the receptors is an elderly woman with acute or convalescent COVID-19. The CDR3 runs from the conserved cysteine through the conserved F or W. The order of the fields is clone size, D gene, J gene, V gene, CDR3 protein, CDR3 DNA. A D gene is named only where the DNA matches it firmly. The size of a clone is reported for some rows only, either as once, few or many, or as a class for expanded clones.

clone_size: NA; d_call: TRBD1; j_call: TRBJ1-4; v_call: TRBV5-1; cdr3_aa: CASSRDREEEKLFF; cdr3_nt: TGCGCCAGCAGCAGAGACAGGGAGGAGGAAAAACTGTTTTTT
clone_size: NA; d_call: TRBD2; j_call: TRBJ2-3; v_call: TRBV4-2; cdr3_aa: CASKAGGNTDTQYF; cdr3_nt: TGTGCCAGCAAAGCGGGGGGGAACACAGATACGCAGTATTTT
clone_size: NA; d_call: NA; j_call: TRBJ1-3; v_call: TRBV7-8; cdr3_aa: CASSLSSPGNTIYF; cdr3_nt: TGTGCCAGCAGCCTAAGCTCGCCTGGAAACACCATATATTTT
clone_size: few; d_call: TRBD2; j_call: TRBJ2-4; v_call: TRBV18; cdr3_aa: CASSPLAGGVKNIQYF; cdr3_nt: TGTGCCAGCTCACCACTAGCGGGGGGCGTCAAAAACATTCAGTACTTC
clone_size: NA; d_call: TRBD1; j_call: TRBJ2-7; v_call: TRBV7-2; cdr3_aa: CASSPRQGVAYEQYF; cdr3_nt: TGTGCCAGCAGCCCGCGACAGGGCGTCGCCTACGAGCAGTACTTC
clone_size: NA; d_call: NA; j_call: TRBJ1-1; v_call: TRBV6-5; cdr3_aa: CASSYARGNTEAFF; cdr3_nt: TGTGCCAGCAGTTACGCACGGGGGAACACTGAAGCTTTCTTT
clone_size: NA; d_call: TRBD1; j_call: TRBJ1-1; v_call: TRBV30; cdr3_aa: CAWSAGTVNTEAFF; cdr3_nt: TGTGCCTGGAGTGCTGGGACAGTGAACACTGAAGCTTTCTTT
clone_size: NA; d_call: NA; j_call: TRBJ1-2; v_call: TRBV19; cdr3_aa: CASSINRDYGYTF; cdr3_nt: TGTGCCAGTAGTATAAACAGGGACTATGGCTACACCTTC
clone_size: NA; d_call: TRBD2; j_call: TRBJ2-1; v_call: TRBV3-1/TRBV3-2; cdr3_aa: CASSQGLAGGNEQFF; cdr3_nt: TGTGCCAGCAGCCAAGGCTTAGCGGGGGGTAATGAGCAGTTCTTC
clone_size: NA; d_call: TRBD1; j_call: TRBJ1-2; v_call: TRBV6-2/TRBV6-3; cdr3_aa: CASSYSGTGDYGYTF; cdr3_nt: TGTGCCAGCAGTTACTCGGGGACAGGGGACTATGGCTACACCTTC
clone_size: once; d_call: TRBD1; j_call: TRBJ1-4; v_call: TRBV28; cdr3_aa: CASRPGTATNEKLFF; cdr3_nt: TGTGCCAGCAGACCCGGGACAGCAACTAATGAAAAACTGTTTTTT
clone_size: NA; d_call: NA; j_call: TRBJ1-5; v_call: TRBV3-1/TRBV3-2; cdr3_aa: CASSQGAGNQPQHF; cdr3_nt: TGTGCCAGCAGCCAAGGTGCGGGCAATCAGCCCCAGCATTTT
clone_size: NA; d_call: TRBD2; j_call: TRBJ2-3; v_call: TRBV3-1/TRBV3-2; cdr3_aa: CASSRASSGGARDTQYF; cdr3_nt: TGTGCCAGCAGCCGCGCCTCTAGCGGGGGGGCCCGAGATACGCAGTATTTT
clone_size: few; d_call: NA; j_call: TRBJ1-2; v_call: TRBV5-4; cdr3_aa: CASSADGYGYTF; cdr3_nt: TGTGCCAGCAGCGCGGATGGGTATGGCTACACCTTC
clone_size: few; d_call: NA; j_call: TRBJ1-1; v_call: TRBV10-2; cdr3_aa: CASSDHTGGVNTEAFF; cdr3_nt: TGCGCCAGCAGTGATCATACGGGGGGTGTGAACACTGAAGCTTTCTTT
clone_size: few; d_call: NA; j_call: TRBJ1-1; v_call: TRBV5-5; cdr3_aa: CASSLAGLRGNTEAFF; cdr3_nt: TGTGCCAGCAGCTTGGCAGGCCTTCGTGGGAACACTGAAGCTTTCTTT
clone_size: NA; d_call: NA; j_call: TRBJ1-2; v_call: TRBV5-4; cdr3_aa: CASSPAGGMSNYGYTF; cdr3_nt: TGTGCCAGCAGCCCCGCGGGGGGGATGTCTAACTATGGCTACACCTTC
clone_size: NA; d_call: TRBD1; j_call: TRBJ2-7; v_call: TRBV12-3/TRBV12-4; cdr3_aa: CASRGTGRYEQYF; cdr3_nt: TGTGCCAGCAGGGGGACAGGGCGATACGAGCAGTACTTC